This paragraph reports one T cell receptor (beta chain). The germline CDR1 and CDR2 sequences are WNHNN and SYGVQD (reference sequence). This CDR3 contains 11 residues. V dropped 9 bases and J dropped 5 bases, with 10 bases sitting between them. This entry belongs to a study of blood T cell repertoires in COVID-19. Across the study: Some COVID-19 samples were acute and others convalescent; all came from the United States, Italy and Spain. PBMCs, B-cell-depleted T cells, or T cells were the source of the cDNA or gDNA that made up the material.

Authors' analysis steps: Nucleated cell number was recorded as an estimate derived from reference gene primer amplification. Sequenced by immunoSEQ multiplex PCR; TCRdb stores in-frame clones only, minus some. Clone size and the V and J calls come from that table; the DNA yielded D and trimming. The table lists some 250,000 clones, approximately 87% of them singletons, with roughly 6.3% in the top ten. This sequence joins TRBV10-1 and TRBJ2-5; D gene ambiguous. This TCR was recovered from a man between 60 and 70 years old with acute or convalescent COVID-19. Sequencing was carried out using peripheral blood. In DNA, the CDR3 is TGCGCCAGAGAGCCCCCCGAGACCCAGTACTTC. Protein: CAREPPETQYF.